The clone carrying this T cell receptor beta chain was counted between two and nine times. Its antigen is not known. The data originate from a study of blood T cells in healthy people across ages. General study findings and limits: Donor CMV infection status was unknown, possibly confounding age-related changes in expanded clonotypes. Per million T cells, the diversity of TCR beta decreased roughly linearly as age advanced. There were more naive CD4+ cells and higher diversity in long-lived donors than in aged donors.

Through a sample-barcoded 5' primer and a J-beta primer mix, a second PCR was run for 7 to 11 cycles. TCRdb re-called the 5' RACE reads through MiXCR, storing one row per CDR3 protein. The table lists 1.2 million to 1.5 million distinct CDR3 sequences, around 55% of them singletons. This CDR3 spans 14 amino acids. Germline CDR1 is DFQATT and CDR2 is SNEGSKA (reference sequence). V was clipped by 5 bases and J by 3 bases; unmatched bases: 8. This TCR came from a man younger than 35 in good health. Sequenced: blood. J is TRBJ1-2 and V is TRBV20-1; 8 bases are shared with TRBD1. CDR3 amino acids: CSAQGQGAHYGYTF. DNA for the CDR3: TGCAGTGCTCAAGGACAGGGAGCCCACTATGGCTACACCTTC.